The source of this T cell receptor (beta chain) is a study of blood T cell repertoires in COVID-19. Across the study: PBMCs, B-cell-depleted T cells, or T cells provided the cDNA or gDNA that made up the material.

Only in-frame clones appear in the TCRdb table, and some are missing; sequencing was by immunoSEQ multiplex PCR. The table lists about 270,000 clones, approximately 88% of them singletons, with approximately 1% in the top ten. Participants were aged about 18 to 100 years from approximately 25 US areas. Participant-reported clinical history was the basis for cohort assignment. This CDR3 contains 15 residues. The V end was cut by 4 bases, the J end by 1 base, with 13 bases between. Germline lookup yields CDR1 ENHRY and CDR2 SYGVKD. The TCR originated in a woman aged 30 to 39 who had recovered from COVID-19. The sequencing sample was made of PBMCs or T cells enriched from blood (not recorded which). The rearrangement uses TRBV10-3 and TRBJ1-1; D may be TRBD1 (6 bases). The CDR3 nucleotides are TGTGCCATCAGTGCCAGGGGCGAGGCGAACACTGAAGCTTTCTTT. Its translation: CAISARGEANTEAFF.